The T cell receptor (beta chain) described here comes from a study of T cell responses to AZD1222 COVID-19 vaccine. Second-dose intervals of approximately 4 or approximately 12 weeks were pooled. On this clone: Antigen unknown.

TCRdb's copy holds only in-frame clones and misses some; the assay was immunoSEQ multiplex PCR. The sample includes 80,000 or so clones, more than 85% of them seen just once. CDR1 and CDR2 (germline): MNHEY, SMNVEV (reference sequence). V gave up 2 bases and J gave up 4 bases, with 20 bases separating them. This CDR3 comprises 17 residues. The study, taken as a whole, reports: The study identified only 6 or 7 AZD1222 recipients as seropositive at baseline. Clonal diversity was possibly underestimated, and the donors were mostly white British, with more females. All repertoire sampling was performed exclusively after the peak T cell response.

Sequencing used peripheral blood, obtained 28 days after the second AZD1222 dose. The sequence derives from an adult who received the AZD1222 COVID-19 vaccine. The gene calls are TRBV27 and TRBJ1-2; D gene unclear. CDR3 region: CASSLTPLGLEGYGYTF. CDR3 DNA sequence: TGTGCCAGCAGTTTAACACCCCTCGGACTAGAGGGCTATGGCTACACCTTC.